This passage covers 17 T cell receptor beta chains from one sample sequenced in a study of graft-versus-host responses after intestinal transplantation. The antigens of these receptors remain unknown. Sequencing used immunoSEQ multiplex PCR; TCRdb keeps in-frame clones, though not all of them. This table holds 60,000 to 80,000 clones, about nine tenths found once. Sequenced here: unstimulated CD8+ T cells sorted from spleen or lymph node cells, sampled before intestinal transplant. These receptors all come from a human donor who received an intestinal transplant.

This rearrangement joins TRBV10-3 to TRBJ2-7; maybe TRBD1 (6 bases). The length of the CDR3 is 12 residues. V lost 11 bases, J lost 2 bases, and 13 bases lay in between. Germline CDR1 is ENHRY and CDR2 is SYGVKD. As DNA, the CDR3 is TGTGCCTCTGTAGGGGGACCCTACGAGCAGTACTTC. It encodes CASVGGPYEQYF.

This clone was counted a single time. The rearrangement uses TRBV13 and TRBJ2-7; no firm D call. CDR3 length: 14 residues. Germline-derived CDR1 and CDR2 are PRHDT and FYEKMQ (reference sequence). Trimming left V 2 bases short and J 3 bases short, with 11 bases between. The CDR3 DNA reads TGTGCCAGCAGCTTACAGGCGAACGACTACGAGCAGTACTTC. Translated: CASSLQANDYEQYF.

The rearrangement joins TRBV11-2 to TRBJ2-7; 7 bases are shared with TRBD2. CDR1 is SGHAT and CDR2 is FQNNGV in the germline V gene. This CDR3 has 15 amino acids. Trimming cost V 0 bases and J 0 bases; bases outside gene matches: 2. CDR3 sequence: CASSLEGGSSYEQYF. CDR3 nucleotides: TGTGCCAGCAGCTTAGAGGGGGGGAGCTCCTACGAGCAGTACTTC.

The V gene is TRBV6-6, the J gene TRBJ1-2; weak D call: TRBD1 (5 bases). Germline CDR1 MNHNY, CDR2 SVGAGI (reference sequence). CDR3 length: 13 amino acids. V lost 6 bases, J lost 3 bases, and 11 bases lay in between. The CDR3 protein is CASRLGGYYGYTF. The CDR3 coding sequence is TGTGCCAGCAGGCTGGGGGGTTACTATGGCTACACCTTC.

This chain links TRBV9 with TRBJ2-3, with 9 bases lining up with TRBD1. The V gene end was trimmed by 3 bases and the J gene end by 6 bases; junction bases not matched to a gene: 11. The CDR3 runs 16 residues. CDR1 is SGDLS, CDR2 YYNGEE, per germline. The CDR3 is CASSDSQGAALDTQYF. The CDR3 coding sequence is TGTGCCAGCAGCGACTCACAGGGGGCAGCCCTGGATACGCAGTATTTT. The full variable domain, with the rest looked up from reference TRBV9 and TRBJ2-3, is DSGVTQTPKHLITATGQRVTLRCSPRSGDLSVYWYQQSLDQGLQFLIQYYNGEERAKGNILERFSAQQFPDLHSELNLSSLELGDSALYFCASSDSQGAALDTQYFGPGTRLTVL.

The chain employs TRBV5-6 and TRBJ1-5, with TRBD1 as a possible D gene (6 bases). Germline CDR1 is SGHDT and CDR2 is YYEEEE. V shed 4 bases and J shed 7 bases, with 9 bases lying between them. This CDR3 spans 12 amino acids. Written as DNA, the CDR3 is TGTGCCAGCAGCGAACAGGGCCAGCCCCAGCATTTT. It is translated as CASSEQGQPQHF.

The chain combines TRBV13 with TRBJ2-7, with 7 bases fitting TRBD1. Germline lookup yields CDR1 PRHDT and CDR2 FYEKMQ (reference sequence). V lost 5 bases to trimming and J lost 4 bases; unmatched junction nucleotides: 8. The CDR3 runs 14 residues. CDR3 nucleotide sequence: TGTGCCAGCAGCACCGGGACAGCGATTTACGAGCAGTACTTC. As protein: CASSTGTAIYEQYF.

For this clone: One end of the junction fails to match germline, which may point to a read error. V usage is TRBV2 and J usage is TRBJ1-2; tentatively, D is TRBD1 (6 bases). This CDR3 comprises 17 residues. Germline V CDR1 and CDR2: SNHLY, FYNNEI. CDR3 sequence reads: CASSEAPPAGEGYGYTF. CDR3 DNA sequence: TGTGCCAGCAGCGAAGCCCCCCCGGCAGGGGAGGGGTATGGCTACACCTTC.

This chain uses TRBV13 with TRBJ1-1, with 9 bases aligning to TRBD1. In germline, CDR1 is PRHDT, CDR2 FYEKMQ (reference sequence). The CDR3 runs to 16 residues. V dropped 1 base and J dropped 3; count of bases not matched to a gene: 6. The CDR3 DNA is TGTGCCAGCAGCTTAGCGGGACAGGGAGTGGACACTGAAGCTTTCTTT. Amino acids: CASSLAGQGVDTEAFF.

The V gene is TRBV7-2, the J gene TRBJ1-2, with D possibly being TRBD1 (5 bases). This CDR3 is 12 amino acids long. Trimming left V 5 bases short and J 13 bases short, with 17 bases between. Germline V gene data show CDR1 as SGHTA and CDR2 as FQGNSA. The chain's CDR3 is CASSPWGGAITF. The DNA for the CDR3 is TGTGCCAGCAGCCCCTGGGGAGGGGCGATCACCTTC.

This clone was seen once. The gene calls are TRBV4-1 and TRBJ1-1, with D tentatively TRBD1 (6 bases). Trimming shortened V by 5 bases and J by 4 bases, and 11 bases separated the two germline ends. Germline CDR1 is MGHRA and CDR2 is YSYEKL. CDR3 size: 13 residues. The CDR3 nucleotides are TGCGCCAGCAGCTGGACAGTCGGCACTGAAGCTTTCTTT. The encoded protein is CASSWTVGTEAFF.

This chain connects TRBV4-1 to TRBJ2-7, with 7 bases lining up with TRBD1. The junction had 6 bases not matched to a gene; V was cut back by 4 bases and J by 3 bases. The germline V gene encodes CDR1 MGHRA and CDR2 YSYEKL. The CDR3 length is 14 residues. The CDR3 sequence: CASSLIGTDYEQYF. CDR3 DNA: TGCGCCAGCAGCCTAATTGGGACAGACTACGAGCAGTACTTC.

This sequence joins TRBV19 and TRBJ1-5; 9 bases fit TRBD1. This CDR3 has 16 amino acids. Unmatched junction bases numbered 5, after V lost 3 bases and J lost 2 bases. The germline V gene encodes CDR1 LNHDA and CDR2 SQIVND (reference sequence). The CDR3 protein is CASSMGQGGGNQPQHF. CDR3 nucleotide sequence: TGTGCCAGTAGTATGGGACAGGGCGGCGGCAATCAGCCCCAGCATTTT.

This chain uses TRBV7-9 with TRBJ1-5, with 7 bases lining up with TRBD1. CDR3 size: 16 residues. The germline V gene has CDR1 SEHNR and CDR2 FQNEAQ (reference sequence). Unmatched junction bases numbered 6, after V lost 1 base and J lost 3 bases. Written as DNA, the CDR3 is TGTGCCAGCAGCTTAGGAGGGGGCGCCAACAATCAGCCCCAGCATTTT. It yields the protein CASSLGGGANNQPQHF.

The chain is built from TRBV6-1 and TRBJ1-1, with TRBD1 matching 8 bases. Germline lookup yields CDR1 MNHNS and CDR2 SASEGT. J was trimmed by 6 bases and V by 2 bases; bases with no gene match: 14. This CDR3 is 17 amino acids long. CDR3 region: CASSEPSGRQGAAEAFF. In nucleotides, the CDR3 is TGTGCCAGCAGTGAACCCTCCGGGAGGCAGGGGGCCGCTGAAGCTTTCTTT.

This rearrangement joins TRBV5-8 to TRBJ1-2; TRBD1 matches at 7 bases. The V segment lost 0 bases and the J segment 6 bases; nucleotides outside the gene matches: 11. This CDR3 is 16 amino acids long. Germline loops: CDR1 SGHTS, CDR2 YDEGEE. The CDR3 spells CASSLAEGAPSDGYTF. The CDR3 DNA follows: TGTGCCAGCAGCTTGGCCGAGGGGGCCCCAAGCGATGGCTACACCTTC.

In its sample, this clone was seen a few times. The chain uses TRBV19 and TRBJ2-7; D not resolved. Germline lookup yields CDR1 LNHDA and CDR2 SQIVND (reference sequence). This CDR3 has 14 residues. Trimming left V 4 bases short and J 7 bases short, with 17 bases between. CDR3 sequence reads: CASSTGGLAQEQYF. The DNA of the CDR3 is TGTGCCAGTAGTACAGGTGGGTTGGCCCAGGAGCAGTACTTC.